This entry features one T cell receptor (beta chain) sequence. The target antigen is unknown. Second doses that came at about 4 or about 12 weeks were put together. This sample is drawn from a study of T cell responses to AZD1222 COVID-19 vaccine. The junction had 5 bases not matched to a gene; V was cut back by 0 bases and J by 5 bases. The CDR3 is 15 amino acids. Germline CDR1 LGHNA, CDR2 YSLEER. Study-wide points: There were mostly white British donors and more females than males, and clonal diversity was possibly underestimated.

Profiled with immunoSEQ multiplex PCR; TCRdb holds only in-frame clones, not every one. The repertoire consists of 75,000 to 95,000 clones, with roughly 87% occurring once and the leading ten covering approximately 5.3%. This rearrangement joins TRBV4-3 to TRBJ2-5, with 8 bases matching TRBD2. The sample was peripheral blood, taken 28 days after the second AZD1222 dose. The origin of this receptor is an adult who received the AZD1222 COVID-19 vaccine. The CDR3 DNA reads as TGCGCCAGCAGCCAAGATCTAGCGGGTGGGGAGACCCAGTACTTC. This sequence encodes CASSQDLAGGETQYF.